These 22 T cell receptor beta chains came from one sample sequenced in a study of blood T cell repertoires in COVID-19. Sequencing was performed with immunoSEQ multiplex PCR; in TCRdb, only in-frame clones are kept and a portion is missing. The table records about 160,000 clones, about 93% of them present only once. The material sequenced was peripheral blood. The receptor set was obtained from a woman aged 50 to 60 with acute or convalescent COVID-19.

V gene TRBV15 combines with J gene TRBJ1-2; D unclear. The CDR3 sequence is 16 residues long. Germline V lookup: CDR1 LNHNV, CDR2 YYDKDF (reference sequence). Trimming shortened V by 2 bases and J by 2 bases, and 15 bases separated the two germline ends. CDR3 nucleotide sequence: TGTGCCACCAGCAGACAAAAAAGTAGATTAAACTATGGCTACACCTTC. This encodes CATSRQKSRLNYGYTF.

V usage is TRBV6-4 and J usage is TRBJ1-2, with TRBD1 matching over 9 bases. Germline CDR1 MRHNA, CDR2 SNTAGT. This CDR3 contains 15 residues. V lost 7 bases to trimming and J lost 6 bases; unmatched junction nucleotides: 12. The CDR3 region is CASTDPGQGADGYTF. CDR3 in DNA: TGTGCCAGCACCGATCCGGGACAGGGAGCGGATGGCTACACCTTC.

The chain carries TRBV12-3 or TRBV12-4 and TRBJ1-1; no reliable D call. The CDR3 length is 12 residues. V dropped 3 bases and J dropped 6 bases, with 8 bases sitting between them. Here the CDR3 DNA reads TGTGCCAGCAGTTTTTGGACTTCTGAAGCTTTCTTT. Protein sequence: CASSFWTSEAFF.

V is TRBV5-1 and J is TRBJ1-4; 7 bases are a match to TRBD1. The germline gives CDR1 SGHRS, CDR2 YFSETQ. The length of the CDR3 is 14 residues. V lost 6 bases and J lost 6; bases outside the gene matches: 8. This CDR3 reads CASTRGGADEKLFF. The CDR3 bases are TGCGCCAGCACTAGAGGGGGCGCGGATGAAAAACTGTTTTTT. The variable domain in full, completed from reference TRBV5-1 and TRBJ1-4, reads KAGVTQTPRYLIKTRGQQVTLSCSPISGHRSVSWYQQTPGQGLQFLFEYFSETQRNKGNFPGRFSGRQFSNSRSEMNVSTLELGDSALYLCASTRGGADEKLFFGSGTQLSVL.

This clone occurred once. The chain links TRBV5-4 to TRBJ2-1; a possible D gene is TRBD2 (7 bases). CDR3 length equals 17 residues. Germline loops: CDR1 SGHNT, CDR2 YYREEE (reference sequence). The V and J ends lost 0 bases and 0 bases respectively, with 13 bases between them. CDR3 sequence (DNA): TGTGCCAGCAGCTTGGCCGGGGGAGGGGGCTCCTACAATGAGCAGTTCTTC. Its protein is CASSLAGGGGSYNEQFF.

V and J are TRBV29-1 and TRBJ1-1; D possibly corresponds to TRBD1 (6 bases). V dropped 7 bases and J dropped 0 bases, with 15 bases sitting between them. CDR3 length equals 14 residues. Germline lookup yields CDR1 SQVTM and CDR2 ANQGSEA. The CDR3: CSALGQLMNTEAFF. The CDR3 nucleotides read TGCAGCGCTTTAGGACAGCTCATGAACACTGAAGCTTTCTTT.

This rearrangement joins TRBV25-1 to TRBJ1-3; unclear D gene. The CDR3 spans 16 residues. The germline gives CDR1 MGHDK, CDR2 SYGVNS. V lost 0 bases and J lost 0, with 9 bases in between. This CDR3 is CASSEYGSSSGNTIYF. CDR3 nucleotides: TGTGCCAGCAGTGAATATGGGAGCAGCTCTGGAAACACCATATATTTT.

The genes are TRBV21-1 and TRBJ2-7; the D segment call TRBD1 is taken from the table without a DNA check. TRBV21-1 is labeled a pseudogene. The CDR3 sequence is 16 residues long. For the CDR3, the DNA is TGTGCCAGCAGCAAACGGGAACAGGGGAGCTCCTACGAGCAGTACTTC. Its translation is CASSKREQGSSYEQYF.

CDR3 DNA sequence: TGTGCCAGCAGTGGAACGTCGGGATTCTCTGGAAACACCATATATTTT. It is translated as CASSGTSGFSGNTIYF. The V call is TRBV2, the J call TRBJ1-3; D not resolved. Trimming stripped 4 bases from V and 0 bases from J, with 13 bases between. The CDR3 runs to 16 residues. CDR1 is SNHLY and CDR2 is FYNNEI in the germline V gene.

The V gene is TRBV6-1, the J gene TRBJ1-6; 8 nucleotides match TRBD1. The CDR3 sequence is 16 residues long. Germline V lookup: CDR1 MNHNS, CDR2 SASEGT. V lost 0 bases, J lost 8 bases, and 6 bases stayed unmatched. This CDR3 reads CASSEAAGGTDSPLHF. The CDR3 DNA is TGTGCCAGCAGTGAAGCGGCAGGGGGCACGGATTCACCCCTCCACTTT.

This chain links TRBV7-2 with TRBJ1-5, with a tentative D call TRBD1 (6 bases). Germline V CDR1 and CDR2: SGHTA, FQGNSA. The CDR3 contains 14 residues. The V end lost 5 bases, the J end lost 4 bases, and 12 bases lay between the germline ends. DNA of the CDR3: TGTGCCAGCAGCACCAGGGGTGGGAATCAGCCCCAGCATTTT. This translates into CASSTRGGNQPQHF.

The genes are TRBV14 and TRBJ1-2; perhaps TRBD1 as D (6 bases). The V end was cut by 1 base, the J end by 8 bases, with 17 bases between. The germline CDR1 and CDR2 sequences are SGHDN and FVKESK. There are 15 residues in the CDR3. The CDR3 reads CASSQGRTDRRGYTF. The CDR3 bases are TGTGCCAGCAGCCAAGGGAGGACAGATAGGAGAGGCTACACCTTC.

The V and J genes are TRBV7-2 and TRBJ1-6; possible D gene TRBD1, 5 bases. The CDR3 runs 15 residues. CDR1 and CDR2 (germline): SGHTA, FQGNSA. The ends were cut back, 5 bases at V and 7 bases at J, with 15 bases in the middle. The CDR3 loop reads CASSVRDGVNSPLHF. DNA for the CDR3: TGTGCCAGCAGCGTCAGGGATGGAGTAAATTCACCCCTCCACTTT. The full variable domain, rest sourced from reference TRBV7-2 and TRBJ1-6, is GAGVSQSPSNKVTEKGKDVELRCDPISGHTALYWYRQSLGQGLEFLIYFQGNSAPDKSGLPSDRFSAERTGGSVSTLTIQRTQQEDSAVYLCASSVRDGVNSPLHFGNGTRLTVT.

The chain is built from TRBV5-6 and TRBJ2-2; D is undetermined. Trimming pared 1 base from V and 1 base from J, leaving 5 bases between. Germline V gene lookup returns CDR1 SGHDT and CDR2 YYEEEE. CDR3 length equals 14 residues. The CDR3 loop reads CASSLSGNTGELFF. DNA of the CDR3: TGTGCCAGCAGCTTGTCCGGGAACACCGGGGAGCTGTTTTTT.

The chain links TRBV2 to TRBJ2-1, with TRBD2 identical over 7 bases. CDR1 and CDR2 from the germline V gene are SNHLY and FYNNEI. The length of the CDR3 is 14 residues. Losses at the gene ends were 7 bases for V and 1 base for J; bases not matched to a gene: 4. The CDR3 protein is CASNVGGSYNEQFF. The CDR3 coding sequence is TGTGCCAGCAATGTGGGAGGGTCCTACAATGAGCAGTTCTTC.

The genes are TRBV6-5 and TRBJ1-2; tentative D call: TRBD1 (6 bases). V lost 10 bases, J lost 8 bases, and 23 bases lay in between. This CDR3 comprises 14 residues. Germline V gives CDR1 MNHEY, CDR2 SVGAGI. The CDR3: CATRVGGGPWGYTF. CDR3 coding DNA: TGTGCCACCAGAGTAGGGGGAGGGCCTTGGGGCTACACCTTC.

This clone was observed a few times. The rearrangement uses TRBV6-5 and TRBJ1-1, with 7 bases aligning to TRBD1. With V trimmed by 6 bases and J by 6 bases, 13 bases remained unmatched. The length of the CDR3 is 15 residues. CDR1 MNHEY and CDR2 SVGAGI come from the germline V gene. The CDR3 nucleotides are TGTGCCAGCAGGCCCTCCGTCGGGCAGGGGGCTGAAGCTTTCTTT. Encoded protein: CASRPSVGQGAEAFF.

V usage is TRBV18 and J usage is TRBJ1-1, with 8 nucleotides matching TRBD1. CDR1 and CDR2 (germline): KGHSH, LQKENI. This CDR3 region has 17 residues. J lost 3 bases, V lost 2 bases, and 11 bases had no gene match. This CDR3 is CASSPKRTGRGDTEAFF. Here the CDR3 DNA reads TGTGCCAGCTCACCAAAACGGACAGGGAGAGGGGACACTGAAGCTTTCTTT.

The chain recombines TRBV9 with TRBJ1-2, with D tentatively TRBD1 (5 bases). There are 14 residues in the CDR3. The germline V and J ends were trimmed by 1 base and 7 bases, with 14 bases remaining between them. Germline CDR1 is SGDLS and CDR2 is YYNGEE. This CDR3 is CASSVSPQGRGYTF. Here the CDR3 DNA reads TGTGCCAGCAGCGTATCACCGCAGGGTCGTGGCTACACCTTC. Drawing the rest from reference TRBV9 and TRBJ1-2, the complete variable domain is DSGVTQTPKHLITATGQRVTLRCSPRSGDLSVYWYQQSLDQGLQFLIQYYNGEERAKGNILERFSAQQFPDLHSELNLSSLELGDSALYFCASSVSPQGRGYTFGSGTRLTVV.

The chain is built from TRBV28 and TRBJ1-1, with D hard to call. Trimming took off 6 bases at V and 0 bases at J, with 14 bases between the two ends. There are 15 residues in the CDR3. Per the germline V gene, CDR1 is MDHEN and CDR2 is SYDVKM. CDR3 coding DNA: TGTGCCAGCAGATCATGGGGAGGCTTGAACACTGAAGCTTTCTTT. Translated: CASRSWGGLNTEAFF.

V gene TRBV3-1 (or the pseudogene TRBV3-2) combines with J gene TRBJ1-3; 7 nucleotides align to TRBD1. Trimming cost V 5 bases and J 2 bases; bases outside gene matches: 15. CDR1 is LGHDT, CDR2 YNNKEL, per germline (reference sequence). This CDR3 is built from 18 residues. The CDR3 region has the DNA TGTGCCAGCAGCGTCACAAGCCCAGACAGGGTTACTGGAAACACCATATATTTT. It codes for CASSVTSPDRVTGNTIYF.

This clone was observed a single time. The rearrangement links TRBV18 to TRBJ2-5, with D possibly TRBD2 on 6 matching bases. CDR3 size: 14 residues. CDR1 and CDR2 from the germline V gene are KGHSH and LQKENI. V was cut by 0 bases and J by 5 bases, with 10 bases left in between. CDR3 region: CASSPPGLRETQYF. CDR3 coding DNA: TGTGCCAGCTCACCACCGGGACTGCGGGAGACCCAGTACTTC. The full variable domain, in which reference TRBV18 and TRBJ2-5 provide the parts outside the CDR3, is NAGVMQNPRHLVRRRGQEARLRCSPMKGHSHVYWYRQLPEEGLKFMVYLQKENIIDESGMPKERFSAEFPKEGPSILRIQQVVRGDSAAYFCASSPPGLRETQYFGPGTRLLVL.